This entry lists 20 T cell receptor beta chains sequenced from one sample in a study of cytomegalovirus exposure and HLA in healthy donors. Use of 60 Vbeta and 13 Jbeta primers characterized the PCR. Method: immunoSEQ multiplex PCR; TCRdb's copy keeps in-frame clones and lacks some. The sample lists fewer than 350,000 clones, approximately 90% occurring once. Material: PBMCs. These receptors were collected from a woman in her late teens or twenties in good health and CMV-seronegative.

For this clone: At one end the junction does not follow the germline gene, possibly because of a read error. Other DNA sequences within the sample encode an identical CDR3. The V and J genes are TRBV28 and TRBJ1-6; D ambiguous. This CDR3 spans 16 amino acids. Germline lookup yields CDR1 MDHEN and CDR2 SYDVKM. This CDR3 is CASSLEEGVYNSPLHF. DNA for the CDR3: TGTGCCAGCAGTTTAGAGGAGGGAGTTTATAATTCCCCCCTCCACTTT.

This clone was observed once. The chain has TRBV7-9 and TRBJ2-1; 9 positions agree with TRBD2. V shed 2 bases, J shed 8 bases, and the junction held 16 bases outside the gene matches. Germline loops: CDR1 SEHNR, CDR2 FQNEAQ (reference sequence). The CDR3 is made up of 18 amino acids. The DNA for the CDR3 is TGTGCCAGCAGCTTAATGCTACGCGGGGGGGCCCCGTCCGATGAGCAGTTCTTC. Its protein product is CASSLMLRGGAPSDEQFF. Based on the CDR3 plus reference TRBV7-9 and TRBJ2-1, the full variable domain is DTGVSQNPRHKITKRGQNVTFRCDPISEHNRLYWYRQTLGQGPEFLTYFQNEAQLEKSRLLSDRFSAERPKGSFSTLEIQRTEQGDSAMYLCASSLMLRGGAPSDEQFFGPGTRLTVL.

The chain recombines TRBV2 with TRBJ1-2, with D tentatively TRBD1 (6 bases). Germline V gene data show CDR1 as SNHLY and CDR2 as FYNNEI. The V gene lost 4 bases and the J gene lost 2 bases, with 14 bases spanning the gap. The CDR3 covers 15 residues. CDR3 amino acids: CASSGVGGANYGYTF. For the CDR3, the DNA is TGTGCCAGCAGTGGGGTGGGGGGGGCCAACTATGGCTACACCTTC.

This clone was found once. V and J are TRBV10-3 and TRBJ1-1; 7 bases map to TRBD1. With 6 bases clipped from V and 0 bases from J, the junction kept 13 bases outside the gene matches. CDR3 length: 17 residues. Germline CDR1 is ENHRY and CDR2 is SYGVKD. The DNA of the CDR3 is TGTGCCATCAGCCCAACCGGGACAGTACTTATGAACACTGAAGCTTTCTTT. Translated, it gives CAISPTGTVLMNTEAFF.

This clone has just a few counts. The rearrangement links TRBV29-1 to TRBJ2-7; 10 bases agree with TRBD1. The V segment lost 7 bases and the J segment 7 bases; nucleotides outside the gene matches: 7. There are 12 residues in the CDR3. The germline gives CDR1 SQVTM, CDR2 ANQGSEA. In nucleotides, the CDR3 is TGCAGCGGGGGACAGGGGAGTTGGGAGCAGTACTTC. Translation: CSGGQGSWEQYF.

The gene calls are TRBV30 and TRBJ2-5, with TRBD2 identical over 10 bases. V was pared by 2 bases and J by 3 bases, with 12 bases of the junction left unmatched. The CDR3 spans 17 residues. Germline-derived CDR1 and CDR2 are GTSNPN and SVGIG (reference sequence). CDR3 sequence reads: CAWSRIKTSGEKETQYF. As DNA, the CDR3 is TGTGCCTGGAGTCGTATAAAAACTAGCGGGGAAAAAGAGACCCAGTACTTC.

The CDR3 nucleotides read TGTGCCAGCAGTCAGCTAGCGGGGGGGCTGGAGACCCAGTACTTC. This gives the protein CASSQLAGGLETQYF. J is TRBJ2-5 and V is TRBV6-4; TRBD2 matches 12 bases. The CDR3 is 15 residues long. The trim removed 5 bases at V and 5 bases at J, leaving 6 bases unmatched. Germline V gives CDR1 MRHNA, CDR2 SNTAGT.

CDR3 bases: TGTGCCAGCAGGGGACAGGGGAATGGACAGCCCCAGCATTTT. Its protein product is CASRGQGNGQPQHF. V and J are TRBV2 and TRBJ1-5; 10 nucleotides line up with TRBD1. V was pared by 6 bases and J by 7 bases, with 6 bases of the junction left unmatched. Per the germline V gene, CDR1 is SNHLY and CDR2 is FYNNEI. CDR3 length: 14 amino acids.

The V gene is TRBV2, the J gene TRBJ2-3; D perhaps matches TRBD2 (5 bases). The V gene's germline CDR1 is SNHLY and CDR2 FYNNEI. The CDR3 covers 13 residues. Trimming cost V 8 bases and J 1 base, with 10 bases left between them. In DNA, the CDR3 is TGTGCCAGCCTGAGGGTTCGCACAGATACGCAGTATTTT. Translation gives CASLRVRTDTQYF.

The CDR3 is CAGGTGDTEAFF. The CDR3 region has the DNA TGTGCCGGGGGTACGGGGGACACTGAAGCTTTCTTT. The V and J genes are TRBV6-1 and TRBJ1-1; possible D gene TRBD1, 5 bases. Trimming took off 11 bases at V and 3 bases at J, with 13 bases between the two ends. The CDR3 totals 12 residues. CDR1 is MNHNS, CDR2 SASEGT, per germline.

The chain is built from TRBV9 and TRBJ2-1; TRBD1 matches at 7 bases. The CDR3 totals 16 residues. Germline values: CDR1 SGDLS, CDR2 YYNGEE. V was clipped by 3 bases and J by 6 bases; unmatched bases: 12. The CDR3 nucleotides are TGTGCCAGCAGCGCGGACAGGTTATCTGCAGGCAATGAGCAGTTCTTC. Translated, it gives CASSADRLSAGNEQFF.

The chain combines TRBV5-1 with TRBJ2-5; 7 nucleotides agree with TRBD2. V lost 0 bases, J lost 1 base, and 6 bases stayed unmatched. The CDR3 is 16 residues long. Germline lookup yields CDR1 SGHRS and CDR2 YFSETQ. CDR3 sequence (DNA): TGCGCCAGCAGCTTGGCAACGATAGCGGGCCAAGAGACCCAGTACTTC. Protein product: CASSLATIAGQETQYF.

The V and J genes are TRBV19 and TRBJ2-7; tentative D call: TRBD2 (5 bases). V lost 4 bases, J lost 3 bases, and 10 bases lay in between. The germline V gene has CDR1 LNHDA and CDR2 SQIVND (reference sequence). The CDR3 consists of 13 residues. Here the CDR3 DNA reads TGTGCCAGTAGTAACAAAGGAGGCTACGAGCAGTACTTC. Translating it yields CASSNKGGYEQYF.

The chain joins TRBV7-9 to TRBJ2-3; TRBD1 agrees at 7 bases. This CDR3 is 15 amino acids long. CDR1 and CDR2 from the germline V gene are SEHNR and FQNEAQ (reference sequence). V trimming: 4 bases; J trimming: 1 base; junction bases outside the gene matches: 5. The DNA for the CDR3 is TGTGCCAGCAGCTCCACCACAGGGGGCACAGATACGCAGTATTTT. Its protein product is CASSSTTGGTDTQYF.

The rearrangement uses TRBV30 and TRBJ1-2, with D possibly being TRBD1 (6 bases). The CDR3 sequence is 14 residues long. Germline V lookup: CDR1 GTSNPN, CDR2 SVGIG (reference sequence). V was cut by 2 bases and J by 4 bases, with 14 bases left in between. CDR3 amino acids: CAWSLVGGGYGYTF. The CDR3 nucleotides read TGTGCCTGGAGTCTAGTTGGGGGCGGCTATGGCTACACCTTC.

The chain employs TRBV5-8 and TRBJ2-5, with 7 bases lining up with TRBD1. The J call is uncertain, as TRBJ2-7 better fits the DNA end. Germline values: CDR1 SGHTS, CDR2 YDEGEE. The CDR3 runs to 14 residues. The CDR3, as DNA: TGTGCCAGCAGCTTGACGGCAGGGGGTAACGAGCAGTACTTC. It yields the protein CASSLTAGGNEQYF.

The rearrangement links TRBV7-9 to TRBJ1-1, with D possibly matching TRBD1 (6 bases). CDR3 length: 12 residues. Per germline, CDR1 SEHNR and CDR2 FQNEAQ (reference sequence). V was clipped by 4 bases and J by 7 bases, with 10 bases between them. The CDR3 DNA is TGTGCCAGCAGCTCCCGAGGGGGTGAAGCTTTCTTT. Translated: CASSSRGGEAFF.

CDR3 loop: CASTRDRNYGYTF. CDR3 DNA: TGTGCCAGCACCCGGGACAGGAACTATGGCTACACCTTC. The rearrangement uses TRBV2 and TRBJ1-2, with 8 bases identical to TRBD1. Germline V gene data show CDR1 as SNHLY and CDR2 as FYNNEI. V lost 7 bases and J lost 2; bases outside the gene matches: 3. The CDR3 has 13 amino acids.

V gene TRBV9 combines with J gene TRBJ2-1; 12 nucleotides agree with TRBD2. Per germline, CDR1 SGDLS and CDR2 YYNGEE. Unmatched junction bases numbered 10, after V lost 4 bases and J lost 14 bases. This CDR3 comprises 14 residues. Written as DNA, the CDR3 is TGTGCCAGCAGCCCTTGGACTAGCGGGGAGGGAGAGTTCTTC. Its translation: CASSPWTSGEGEFF.

The chain joins TRBV2 to TRBJ1-6; 9 nucleotides align to TRBD1. This CDR3 has 12 residues. CDR1 and CDR2 from the germline V gene are SNHLY and FYNNEI. Trimming cost V 7 bases and J 18 bases; bases outside gene matches: 10. In DNA form, the CDR3 reads TGTGCCAGCACCCGGGACAGGGAGTCGCCCCACTTT. The encoded protein is CASTRDRESPHF.